This T cell receptor beta chain was sequenced in a study of blood T cell repertoires in COVID-19. On the study more broadly: Sites in the United States, Italy and Spain provided acute and convalescent COVID-19 samples. Sample material is recorded as cDNA or gDNA derived from T cells, B-cell-depleted T cells, or PBMCs.

Trimming at V came to 10 bases and at J to 8 bases, leaving 14 bases not matched to a gene. The CDR3 extends over 14 amino acids. Looked up from germline, CDR1 is LNHDA and CDR2 is SQIVND (reference sequence). In the original processing: Amplified reference gene primers provided the basis for estimating nucleated cell counts. TCRdb's copy holds only in-frame clones and misses some; the assay was immunoSEQ multiplex PCR. Clonal size and the V and J genes are those of that table, whereas D and trimming came from the DNA. Counted here are about 220,000 clones, around 80% occurring once; the ten biggest clones make up about 20%.

This TCR was recovered from a man aged 30-40 years with active or convalescent COVID-19. The genes are TRBV19 and TRBJ2-1, with 7 nucleotides matching TRBD2. Sequencing input: peripheral blood. In DNA form, the CDR3 reads TGTGCCACCGCAGTAGAGGCGGGAGCAGATGAGCAGTTCTTC. This encodes CATAVEAGADEQFF.